Listed here are 26 T cell receptor beta chains from one sample, sequenced in a study of metastatic and nonmetastatic thyroid tumors. TCRdb reassembled clones from the PCR reads with MiXCR. Of about 40,000 clones in the sample, about a sixth were seen once. Thyroid surgery was performed in patients who had received no treatment beforehand. The sample comprised tumor tissue. The source of these receptors is a female donor with papillary thyroid cancer or a benign thyroid nodule (not recorded which). Some clones in this sample may be carry-over from other donors' samples.

This clone was picked up a small number of times. This may stem from a read error, because a much larger clone lies one nucleotide away. The gene calls are TRBV29-1 and TRBJ1-1; D gene unclear. There are 13 residues in the CDR3. The germline V gene has CDR1 SQVTM and CDR2 ANQGSEA. The V and J ends lost 3 bases and 1 base respectively, with 9 bases between them. The CDR3 reads CSVESGPNTEAFF. CDR3 DNA: TGCAGCGTTGAGAGTGGCCCGAACACTGAAGCTTTCTTT.

As concerns this clone: At one boundary the junction diverges from the germline segment, which might be a read error. This sequence joins TRBV6-1 and TRBJ1-2; D is ambiguous. The germline gives CDR1 MNHNS, CDR2 SASEGT. The CDR3 has 17 amino acids. The CDR3 DNA sequence: TGTGCCATCAGTGAAGTTGAGGAGGTGGTGACGGCCTATGGCTACACCTTC. Translated, it gives CAISEVEEVVTAYGYTF.

This clone was recorded many times. The CDR3 DNA sequence: TGTGCCAGCAGTTTACAGGGAAACTACGAGCAGTACTTC. As protein: CASSLQGNYEQYF. The genes are TRBV27 and TRBJ2-7; TRBD1 might be the D (5 bases). Per the germline V gene, CDR1 is MNHEY and CDR2 is SMNVEV (reference sequence). Trimming stripped 2 bases from V and 3 bases from J, with 8 bases between. The CDR3 contains 13 residues.

This clone was counted at least ten times. The V call is TRBV12-3 or TRBV12-4, the J call TRBJ2-1; D remains unclear. CDR3 length equals 12 residues. V lost 5 bases, J lost 10 bases, and 12 bases lay in between. CDR3 protein: CASSPYTREQFF. The CDR3 coding sequence is TGTGCCAGCAGTCCATACACTCGGGAGCAGTTCTTC.

This clone is labeled medium-sized. Other DNA sequences from this sample encode an identical CDR3 as well. The CDR3 nucleotides read TGTGCCAGCAGAGAAAGGTGGGGACAGACTGGCGAGCAGTACTTC. Amino acid sequence: CASRERWGQTGEQYF. The chain has TRBV6-1 and TRBJ2-7, with 7 nucleotides matching TRBD1. J was trimmed by 6 bases and V by 6 bases; bases with no gene match: 14. CDR3 length: 15 residues. CDR1 is MNHNS, CDR2 SASEGT, per germline.

This clone was recorded many times. This chain links TRBV29-1 with TRBJ1-2; 7 bases match TRBD1. J gave up 3 bases and V 3 bases, and 10 bases lay outside the gene matches. Per the germline V gene, CDR1 is SQVTM and CDR2 is ANQGSEA. This CDR3 has 15 residues. CDR3 DNA: TGCAGCGTTGACGCTCCGGGACAGAATTACTATGGCTACACCTTC. Amino acid sequence: CSVDAPGQNYYGYTF.

Many counts were recorded for this clone. The chain carries TRBV19 and TRBJ2-5, with 8 bases matching TRBD1. CDR1 LNHDA and CDR2 SQIVND come from the germline V gene (reference sequence). The length of the CDR3 is 16 residues. Unmatched junction bases numbered 14, after V lost 5 bases and J lost 6 bases. For the CDR3, the DNA is TGTGCCAGTAGTCGTACCGGGACAGGAGAAGGGAAGACCCAGTACTTC. This encodes CASSRTGTGEGKTQYF.

This clone was counted many times. The chain carries TRBV20-1 and TRBJ2-3, with 10 positions matching TRBD2. Unmatched junction bases numbered 11, after V lost 6 bases and J lost 5 bases. Germline V lookup: CDR1 DFQATT, CDR2 SNEGSKA (reference sequence). CDR3 length: 15 residues. The CDR3 is CSAPPSGRGEDTQYF. DNA for the CDR3: TGCAGTGCGCCTCCTAGCGGGAGAGGGGAAGATACGCAGTATTTT.

In this sample, this clone turned up a few times. At one end the junction does not follow the germline gene, possibly because of a read error. The genes are TRBV10-3 and TRBJ2-1, with unresolved D. The V gene's germline CDR1 is ENHRY and CDR2 SYGVKD. This CDR3 is built from 15 residues. CDR3 amino acids: CAIRESGLSYSEQFF. The CDR3 nucleotides read TGTGCCATCAGGGAATCAGGATTGTCCTACAGTGAGCAGTTCTTC.

This clone was counted ten times or more. The chain combines TRBV6-5 with TRBJ1-2; 11 bases are a match to TRBD1. Trimming cost V 2 bases and J 5 bases; bases outside gene matches: 4. The germline CDR1 and CDR2 sequences are MNHEY and SVGAGI. The CDR3 sequence is 15 residues long. CDR3 in amino acids: CASSYAGTGGYGYTF. The CDR3 nucleotides read TGTGCCAGCAGTTACGCGGGGACAGGGGGATATGGCTACACCTTC.

On this clone: A clone one base away is much larger, so this may be a read error. The same CDR3 is also encoded by other DNA sequences in this sample. The chain recombines TRBV6-1 with TRBJ2-1; 7 bases are a match to TRBD1. Germline assignment: CDR1 MNHNS and CDR2 SASEGT. There are 11 residues in the CDR3. J gave up 9 bases and V 6 bases, and 2 bases lay outside the gene matches. CDR3 DNA sequence: TGTGCCAGCAGAGGGGGCAGTGAGCAGTTCTTC. Its translation is CASRGGSEQFF.

There are many counts of this clone. The V call is TRBV29-1, the J call TRBJ1-1, with D tentatively TRBD1 (5 bases). CDR1 is SQVTM, CDR2 ANQGSEA, per germline. The CDR3 consists of 13 residues. The ends were cut back, 2 bases at V and 7 bases at J, with 14 bases in the middle. Here the CDR3 reads CSVEFPGTGEAFF. In DNA form, the CDR3 reads TGCAGCGTTGAATTCCCAGGGACTGGTGAAGCTTTCTTT.

A note on this clone: A much larger clone lies a single base off, so this may be a read error. The chain joins TRBV24-1 to TRBJ2-2; no clear D. Trimming cost V 10 bases and J 9 bases, with 17 bases left between them. The CDR3 runs to 13 residues. The germline gives CDR1 KGHDR, CDR2 SFDVKD. CDR3 DNA sequence: TGTGCCACGCAAATAAAGGACCGGTGGGAGCTGTTTTTT. This encodes CATQIKDRWELFF.

This clone was counted between two and nine times. The chain employs TRBV6-1 and TRBJ2-3, with D perhaps TRBD1 (5 bases). The V end lost 8 bases, the J end lost 0 bases, and 12 bases lay between the germline ends. The CDR3 is 14 residues long. From germline, CDR1 is MNHNS and CDR2 SASEGT. CDR3 protein: CASESDKSTDTQYF. CDR3 nucleotide sequence: TGTGCCAGCGAGTCGGACAAGAGCACAGATACGCAGTATTTT.

The chain couples TRBV4-1 to TRBJ2-7; D not certain. V lost 1 base, J lost 5 bases, and 3 bases lay in between. Germline CDR1 MGHRA, CDR2 YSYEKL. The length of the CDR3 is 11 residues. The CDR3, as DNA: TGCGCCAGCAGCCAAGGGGACGAGCAGTACTTC. It is translated as CASSQGDEQYF.

The sample holds many counts of this clone. The chain is built from TRBV6-1 and TRBJ1-6, with 8 bases that match TRBD1. Germline V gene data show CDR1 as MNHNS and CDR2 as SASEGT. Trimming at V came to 4 bases and at J to 8 bases, leaving 4 bases not matched to a gene. This CDR3 has 14 amino acids. DNA for the CDR3: TGTGCCAGCAGTGCCGGGACAGGCGATTCACCCCTCCACTTT. It encodes CASSAGTGDSPLHF.

To note about this clone: A junction boundary mismatches the germline segment, possibly from a read error. The chain carries TRBV6-1 and TRBJ1-3, with D tentatively TRBD1 (5 bases). The CDR3 loop spans 14 amino acids. Germline V gene lookup returns CDR1 MNHNS and CDR2 SASEGT. CDR3: CASSPGISGNTVYF. The CDR3 nucleotides read TGTGCCAGCAGTCCAGGGATCTCTGGAAACACCGTATATTTT.

At least ten counts were recorded for this clone. V gene TRBV11-2 combines with J gene TRBJ2-3; 14 positions agree with TRBD2. This CDR3 region has 17 residues. V shed 1 base, J shed 11 bases, and the junction held 11 bases outside the gene matches. Per the germline V gene, CDR1 is SGHAT and CDR2 is FQNNGV. The CDR3 bases are TGTGCCAGCAGCTTAGGTGGACTAGCGGGAGGAAAAAGGGTGCAGTATTTT. It translates to CASSLGGLAGGKRVQYF. The whole variable domain, filled in from reference TRBV11-2 and TRBJ2-3, reads EAGVAQSPRYKIIEKRQSVAFWCNPISGHATLYWYQQILGQGPKLLIQFQNNGVVDDSQLPKDRFSAERLKGVDSTLKIQPAKLEDSAVYLCASSLGGLAGGKRVQYFGPGTRLTVL.

This clone was detected ten times or more. A much more abundant neighbour one base away suggests this may be a read error. The chain joins TRBV20-1 to TRBJ1-6; a possible D gene is TRBD1 (6 bases). The CDR3 loop spans 15 amino acids. V lost 3 bases, J lost 10 bases, and 19 bases lay in between. In germline, CDR1 is DFQATT, CDR2 SNEGSKA (reference sequence). CDR3 amino acids: CSASPRQAGISPLHF. Written as DNA, the CDR3 is TGCAGTGCTAGTCCCAGACAGGCGGGGATATCACCCCTCCACTTT.

Ten or more counts support this clone. The chain employs TRBV2 and TRBJ1-1; D remains ambiguous. The CDR3 spans 13 residues. The V end was cut by 6 bases, the J end by 1 base, with 9 bases between. CDR1 and CDR2 from the germline V gene are SNHLY and FYNNEI. The CDR3 region has the DNA TGTGCCAGCAGAGGACTGGAGAACACTGAAGCTTTCTTT. Its protein product is CASRGLENTEAFF.

This clone was seen ten or more times. The chain employs TRBV24-1 and TRBJ1-5, with D perhaps matching TRBD1 (5 bases). V was cut by 6 bases and J by 1 base, with 18 bases left in between. CDR1 and CDR2 from the germline V gene are KGHDR and SFDVKD. This CDR3 is built from 17 residues. The CDR3 DNA reads TGTGCCACCAGTAAAACAGGTAGTGGGGGAAGCAATCAGCCCCAGCATTTT. It codes for CATSKTGSGGSNQPQHF.

This clone was seen many times. The rearrangement joins TRBV18 to TRBJ1-1; D unclear. CDR1 is KGHSH and CDR2 is LQKENI in the germline V gene. The V gene lost 3 bases and the J gene lost 8 bases, with 10 bases spanning the gap. The CDR3 loop spans 12 amino acids. Here the CDR3 DNA reads TGTGCCAGCTCACCCAGACAAAGCGAAGCTTTCTTT. Encoded protein: CASSPRQSEAFF.

In this sample, this clone turned up many times. The J gene is TRBJ1-4, the V gene TRBV20-1; a weak D match, TRBD1 (6 bases). The germline V gene has CDR1 DFQATT and CDR2 SNEGSKA (reference sequence). The V and J ends lost 1 base and 7 bases respectively, with 19 bases between them. This CDR3 has 16 residues. CDR3 protein: CSARGAPRGRGEKLFF. The DNA of the CDR3 is TGCAGTGCTAGAGGAGCCCCAAGGGGGAGAGGTGAAAAACTGTTTTTT.

In regard to this clone: An end of the junction differs from the germline gene, which may be a read error. The chain links TRBV19 to TRBJ1-5; TRBD1 might be the D (6 bases). CDR1 and CDR2 from the germline V gene are LNHDA and SQIVND (reference sequence). This CDR3 is built from 16 residues. CDR3 in DNA: TGTGCCAGTAGCCCCCGGGGGGACATAATGAATCAGCGCCAGCATTTT. Its translation: CASSPRGDIMNQRQHF.

The rearrangement joins TRBV2 to TRBJ2-1, with a weak D call TRBD2 (5 bases). Germline CDR1 reads SNHLY; CDR2 reads FYNNEI. This CDR3 region has 13 residues. Deletions cut 6 bases from V and 9 bases from J, with 15 bases between. The CDR3 is CASREAPEREQFF. CDR3 bases: TGTGCCAGCAGGGAGGCACCAGAGCGTGAGCAGTTCTTC.

This clone was observed many times. The rearrangement links TRBV19 to TRBJ2-1, with 10 bases that match TRBD1. V shed 5 bases and J 6 bases; nucleotides not matched to a gene: 7. The length of the CDR3 is 15 residues. In germline, CDR1 is LNHDA, CDR2 SQIVND (reference sequence). CDR3 DNA: TGTGCCAGTAGTTTTCGCCGGGACAGGGGCAATGAGCAGTTCTTC. The encoded protein is CASSFRRDRGNEQFF.